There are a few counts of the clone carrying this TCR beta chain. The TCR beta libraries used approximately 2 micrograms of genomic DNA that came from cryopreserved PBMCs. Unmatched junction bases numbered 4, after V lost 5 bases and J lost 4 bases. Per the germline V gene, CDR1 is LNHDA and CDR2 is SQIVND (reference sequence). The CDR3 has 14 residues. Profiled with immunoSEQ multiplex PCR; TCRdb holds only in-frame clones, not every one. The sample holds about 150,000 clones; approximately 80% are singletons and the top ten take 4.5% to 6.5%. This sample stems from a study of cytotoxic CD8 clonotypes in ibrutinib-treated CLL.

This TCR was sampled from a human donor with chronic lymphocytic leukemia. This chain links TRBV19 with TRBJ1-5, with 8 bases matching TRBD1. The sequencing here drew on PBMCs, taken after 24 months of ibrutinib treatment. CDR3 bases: TGTGCCAGTAGTGTGGGACAGGAGAATCAGCCCCAGCATTTT. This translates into CASSVGQENQPQHF.